These 16 T cell receptor beta chains originate from one sample sequenced in a study of long-term antiretroviral therapy in people with HIV. With survey level as its setting, the immunoSEQ assay was v3.0. Repertoires were generated with immunoSEQ multiplex PCR, while TCRdb's copy carries only in-frame clones and drops some. The sample gives about 11,000 clones, about 80% of which show up once; around 19% is in the top ten. Sequencing was performed on unsorted PBMCs, taken at the start of antiretroviral therapy, before treatment. The receptors stem from a man aged 30 to 39 with HIV.

This clone was seen more than once but under ten times. The gene calls are TRBV5-1 and TRBJ1-5; no clear D. V dropped 4 bases and J dropped 2 bases, with 10 bases sitting between them. Per the germline V gene, CDR1 is SGHRS and CDR2 is YFSETQ. The CDR3 contains 14 residues. The CDR3 here is CASSPGEGNQPQHF. DNA for the CDR3: TGCGCCAGCAGCCCCGGGGAGGGCAATCAGCCCCAGCATTTT.

The rearrangement uses TRBV5-1 and TRBJ2-5; 10 bases align to TRBD1. Germline values: CDR1 SGHRS, CDR2 YFSETQ. V lost 3 bases and J lost 5; bases outside the gene matches: 4. The CDR3 sequence is 14 residues long. As DNA, the CDR3 is TGCGCCAGCAGCTACCGACAGGGGGCGGAGACCCAGTACTTC. This codes for CASSYRQGAETQYF.

CDR3 residues: CASSRPRDYNEQFF. DNA of the CDR3: TGTGCCAGCAGCAGACCCCGGGACTACAATGAGCAGTTCTTC. This rearrangement joins TRBV11-1 to TRBJ2-1; possibly TRBD2 for D (5 bases). V lost 5 bases and J lost 3, with 11 bases in between. Germline CDR1 reads SGHAT; CDR2 reads FQDESV (reference sequence). The CDR3 has 14 residues. The whole variable domain, remainder taken from reference TRBV11-1 and TRBJ2-1, is EAEVAQSPRYKITEKSQAVAFWCDPISGHATLYWYRQILGQGPELLVQFQDESVVDDSQLPKDRFSAERLKGVDSTLKIQPAELGDSAMYLCASSRPRDYNEQFFGPGTRLTVL.

The chain recombines TRBV11-2 with TRBJ1-1, with D uncertain. The CDR3 spans 13 residues. Germline V gene lookup returns CDR1 SGHAT and CDR2 FQNNGV. Trimming took off 1 base at V and 8 bases at J, with 11 bases between the two ends. The CDR3 nucleotides read TGTGCCAGCAGCTTAGGACGGAAGGCCGAAGCTTTCTTT. Its translation is CASSLGRKAEAFF.

This chain links TRBV5-5 with TRBJ2-7; the D is unclear. Trimming removed 5 bases at V and 4 bases at J, with 19 bases between. This CDR3 spans 15 amino acids. Germline V gives CDR1 SGHKS, CDR2 YYEKEE (reference sequence). For the CDR3, the DNA is TGTGCCAGCAGTCAATTCTCGACTGCACCTTACGAGCAGTACTTC. It is translated as CASSQFSTAPYEQYF.

This rearrangement joins TRBV5-8 to TRBJ1-5; D is perhaps TRBD1 (6 bases). Germline assignment: CDR1 SGHTS and CDR2 YDEGEE. V dropped 4 bases and J dropped 2 bases, with 16 bases sitting between them. The CDR3 extends over 16 amino acids. CDR3 coding DNA: TGTGCCAGCAGCGGCCGGGGGGCGGTAGGCAATCAGCCCCAGCATTTT. Its translation is CASSGRGAVGNQPQHF.

This clone was counted a single time. The rearrangement uses TRBV10-3 and TRBJ2-1; D is possibly TRBD1 or TRBD2 (6 bases each). The CDR3 loop spans 14 amino acids. V lost 6 bases and J lost 5, with 14 bases in between. The germline CDR1 and CDR2 sequences are ENHRY and SYGVKD. CDR3 in DNA: TGTGCCATCAGGAGTAAAGGGGGGCACAATGAGCAGTTCTTC. Translated: CAIRSKGGHNEQFF.

DNA for the CDR3: TGCAGCGTTGGCACAGGGCCCTCCTACGAGCAGTACTTC. Residues: CSVGTGPSYEQYF. V usage is TRBV29-1 and J usage is TRBJ2-7, with D maybe TRBD1 (6 bases). Trimming shortened V by 4 bases and J by 0 bases, and 10 bases separated the two germline ends. CDR1 SQVTM and CDR2 ANQGSEA come from the germline V gene. This CDR3 contains 13 residues.

The chain is built from TRBV13 and TRBJ1-1; D gene uncertain. The CDR3 has 12 amino acids. With 5 bases removed from V and 10 bases from J, the gap between germline ends came to 14 bases. The germline V gene encodes CDR1 PRHDT and CDR2 FYEKMQ (reference sequence). The CDR3 protein is CASSEDYRGAFF. In DNA form, the CDR3 reads TGTGCCAGCAGCGAGGATTACCGGGGAGCTTTCTTT.

V usage is TRBV12-5 and J usage is TRBJ2-7; 8 nucleotides match TRBD1. CDR1 is LGHNT and CDR2 is FRNRAP in the germline V gene. The CDR3 length is 17 residues. The trim removed 2 bases at V and 7 bases at J, leaving 16 bases unmatched. The CDR3 reads CASGLMTGADRPWEQYF. CDR3 DNA: TGTGCTAGTGGTTTGATGACAGGGGCCGACCGCCCGTGGGAGCAGTACTTC.

The genes are TRBV7-9 and TRBJ2-1; 10 nucleotides line up with TRBD2. Germline V gene data show CDR1 as SEHNR and CDR2 as FQNEAQ (reference sequence). The CDR3 contains 17 residues. V was clipped by 1 base and J by 9 bases; unmatched bases: 12. DNA of the CDR3: TGTGCCAGCAGCTTAGTCTCGGGGCTAGCGGGAGTTGCTGAGCAGTTCTTC. It codes for CASSLVSGLAGVAEQFF.

The chain uses TRBV11-2 and TRBJ1-3; D is unclear. Trimming removed 1 base from V and 7 bases from J, with 14 bases in between. The germline V gene has CDR1 SGHAT and CDR2 FQNNGV. The CDR3 loop spans 15 amino acids. DNA for the CDR3: TGTGCCAGCAGCTTAGCGGGAGCGGCCGGGAACACCATATATTTT. It specifies CASSLAGAAGNTIYF. The full variable domain, completed using reference TRBV11-2 and TRBJ1-3, is EAGVAQSPRYKIIEKRQSVAFWCNPISGHATLYWYQQILGQGPKLLIQFQNNGVVDDSQLPKDRFSAERLKGVDSTLKIQPAKLEDSAVYLCASSLAGAAGNTIYFGEGSWLTVV.

This chain connects TRBV10-2 to TRBJ1-5; no definite D call. V was clipped by 2 bases and J by 2 bases, with 4 bases between them. Germline V gene data show CDR1 as WSHSY and CDR2 as SAAADI. CDR3 length: 13 amino acids. The CDR3: CASSENGNQPQHF. The CDR3 DNA reads TGCGCCAGCAGTGAGAACGGCAATCAGCCCCAGCATTTT.

The chain uses TRBV18 and TRBJ1-5; no reliable D call. CDR3 size: 15 residues. V lost 3 bases and J 1 base, leaving 10 bases between the germline ends. Looked up from germline, CDR1 is KGHSH and CDR2 is LQKENI. For the CDR3, the DNA is TGTGCCAGCTCACCGATGACCGGGAGCAATCAGCCCCAGCATTTT. It yields the protein CASSPMTGSNQPQHF.

In its sample, this clone ranks as medium-sized. The J gene is TRBJ1-2, the V gene TRBV4-1; 9 nucleotides match TRBD1. With 0 bases clipped from V and 10 bases from J, the junction kept 9 bases outside the gene matches. The V gene's germline CDR1 is MGHRA and CDR2 YSYEKL. This CDR3 spans 15 amino acids. The CDR3 loop is CASSQEGGDRDDYTF. The CDR3 DNA reads TGCGCCAGCAGCCAAGAGGGGGGGGACAGGGACGACTACACCTTC.

V gene TRBV9 combines with J gene TRBJ2-7, with 8 nucleotides matching TRBD1. This CDR3 contains 14 residues. V gave up 4 bases and J gave up 6 bases; unmatched junction bases: 9. Germline CDR1 is SGDLS and CDR2 is YYNGEE. CDR3 nucleotides: TGTGCCAGCAGCCCCGGACAGGGCCAAAGCGAGCAGTACTTC. Its protein is CASSPGQGQSEQYF.